The clone carrying this TCR beta chain was recorded at least ten times. This sample is part of a study of human T cells and chemical hapten exposure. Time point noted: patch test 2, 6 weeks after DPC sensitization. The sample's treatment: therapeutic diphenylcyclopropenone sensitization with weekly scalp DPC. MiXCR was run by TCRdb on the RACE reads, yielding one entry per CDR3 protein. This table has approximately 96,000 distinct CDR3 sequences, about 9.3% appearing once. Trimming took 5 bases from V and 4 from J, leaving 16 bases between them. The germline V gene encodes CDR1 MDHEN and CDR2 SYDVKM. The length of the CDR3 is 15 residues.

The source was whole blood, collected in connection with sensitization to the hapten diphenylcyclopropenone (DPC). The chain uses TRBV28 and TRBJ2-3, with D possibly being TRBD2 (7 bases). This TCR was recovered from a woman aged 40 to 50 with alopecia areata. Some clones in this sample may be carry-over from other donors' samples. The CDR3: CASSAPGGGPDTQYF. The CDR3 DNA reads TGTGCCAGCAGTGCCCCGGGGGGCGGCCCAGATACGCAGTATTTT.